This T cell receptor (beta chain) came from a study of spatial heterogeneity in lung cancer. TCRdb re-analysed the 5' RACE reads in MiXCR, keeping a single row per CDR3 protein. The table shows fewer than 15,000 distinct CDR3 sequences, with roughly 3.4% occurring only once. The time point: sample taken at primary tumor resection. This clonotype has a count of ten or more. Its target is not known. The study, taken as a whole, reports: Tumoral mutation counts were tracked by counts of expanded intratumoral alpha and beta TCRs. Coverage of tumor T cells, by estimate, reached about 7.6% for alpha chains and about 14% for beta chains.

Source: lung tumor tissue, taken at surgery. The sequence was obtained from a male donor with early-stage non-small cell lung cancer.

The CDR3 protein is CASSTSTGRVGELFF. The CDR3 region has the DNA TGTGCCAGCAGCACCTCGACAGGGAGGGTCGGGGAGCTGTTTTTT. V and J are TRBV3-1 and TRBJ2-2; TRBD1 or TRBD2 may be the D gene (7 bases each). The V gene lost 5 bases and the J gene lost 7 bases, with 17 bases spanning the gap. The length of the CDR3 is 15 residues. CDR1 LGHDT and CDR2 YNNKEL come from the germline V gene (reference sequence).